The present T cell receptor (beta chain) was sequenced within a study of T cells in Graves' hyperthyroidism and ophthalmopathy. Study conclusions and caveats: A model of 13 V-J features distinguished ophthalmopathy from stable hyperthyroidism.

These patients, aged 18 to 65, had recently diagnosed hyperthyroidism lasting under 2 months. The study based diagnoses on clinical symptoms, serum thyroxine and TRAb, thyroid ultrasound and orbital computed tomography. Amplification targeted TCR beta CDR3 regions from RNA transcripts. The TCR CDR3 was amplified in a first-round RT-PCR using the HTBI primer set. TCRdb redid the calling of the multiplex PCR reads with MiXCR, one entry per CDR3 protein. The sample carries roughly 300,000 distinct CDR3 sequences, approximately 13% recorded once. The CDR3 runs to 13 residues. Germline V gives CDR1 GTSNPN, CDR2 SVGIG (reference sequence). V shed 4 bases, J shed 6 bases, and the junction held 6 bases outside the gene matches. This clonotype came up many times. Its antigen is unknown.

The TCR was taken from a woman aged 25 to 39 with Graves' hyperthyroidism. The sample was blood. The chain carries TRBV30 and TRBJ1-5; 7 bases agree with TRBD1. CDR3 amino acids: CAWNGGGGQPQHF. For the CDR3, the DNA is TGTGCCTGGAACGGAGGGGGCGGTCAGCCCCAGCATTTT. Using reference TRBV30 and TRBJ1-5 for the parts outside the CDR3, the full variable domain is SQTIHQWPATLVQPVGSPLSLECTVEGTSNPNLYWYRQAAGRGLQLLFYSVGIGQISSEVPQNLSASRPQDRQFILSSKKLLLSDSGFYLCAWNGGGGQPQHFGDGTRLSIL.